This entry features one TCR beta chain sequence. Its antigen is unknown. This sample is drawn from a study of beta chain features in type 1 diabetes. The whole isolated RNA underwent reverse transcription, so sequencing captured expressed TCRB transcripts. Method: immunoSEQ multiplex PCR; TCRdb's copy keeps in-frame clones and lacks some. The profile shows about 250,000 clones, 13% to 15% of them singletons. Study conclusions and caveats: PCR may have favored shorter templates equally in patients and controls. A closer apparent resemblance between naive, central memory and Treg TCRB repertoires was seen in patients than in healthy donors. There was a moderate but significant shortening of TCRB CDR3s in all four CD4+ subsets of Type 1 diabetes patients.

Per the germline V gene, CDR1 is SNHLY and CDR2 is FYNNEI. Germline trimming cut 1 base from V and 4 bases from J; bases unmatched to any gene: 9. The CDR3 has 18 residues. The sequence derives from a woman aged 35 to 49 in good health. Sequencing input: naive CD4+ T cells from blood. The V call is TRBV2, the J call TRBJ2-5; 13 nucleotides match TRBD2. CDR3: CASSEGLAGGSIVETQYF. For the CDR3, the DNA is TGTGCCAGCAGTGAAGGACTAGCGGGGGGATCTATCGTAGAGACCCAGTACTTC.